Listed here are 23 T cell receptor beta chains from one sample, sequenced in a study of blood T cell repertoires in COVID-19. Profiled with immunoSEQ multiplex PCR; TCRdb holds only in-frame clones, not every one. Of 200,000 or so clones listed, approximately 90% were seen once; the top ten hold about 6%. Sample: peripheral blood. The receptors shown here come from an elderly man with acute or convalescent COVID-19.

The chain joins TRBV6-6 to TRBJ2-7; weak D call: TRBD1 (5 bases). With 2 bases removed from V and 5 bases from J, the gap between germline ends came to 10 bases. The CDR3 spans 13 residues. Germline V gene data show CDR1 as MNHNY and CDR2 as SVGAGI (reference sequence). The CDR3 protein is CASSYRQFDEQYF. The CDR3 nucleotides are TGTGCCAGCAGTTACAGACAGTTCGACGAGCAGTACTTC.

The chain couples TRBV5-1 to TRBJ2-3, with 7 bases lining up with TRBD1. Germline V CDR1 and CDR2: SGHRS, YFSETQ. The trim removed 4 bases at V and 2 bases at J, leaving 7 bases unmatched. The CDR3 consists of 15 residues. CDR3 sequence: CASSPRTGTTDTQYF. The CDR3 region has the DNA TGCGCCAGCAGCCCCCGGACAGGAACCACAGATACGCAGTATTTT.

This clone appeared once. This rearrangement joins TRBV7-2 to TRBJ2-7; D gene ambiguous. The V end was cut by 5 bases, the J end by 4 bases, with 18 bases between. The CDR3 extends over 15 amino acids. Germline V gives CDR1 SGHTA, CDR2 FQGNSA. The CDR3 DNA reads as TGTGCCAGCAGCCCAAAGCAGGCCAAGTTATACGAGCAGTACGTC. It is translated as CASSPKQAKLYEQYV.

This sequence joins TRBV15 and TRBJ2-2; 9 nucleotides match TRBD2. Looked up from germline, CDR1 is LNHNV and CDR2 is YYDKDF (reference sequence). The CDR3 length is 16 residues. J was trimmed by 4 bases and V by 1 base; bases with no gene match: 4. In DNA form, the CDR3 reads TGTGCCACCAGCAGAGTCAAAGCGGGAGGCACCGGGGAGCTGTTTTTT. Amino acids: CATSRVKAGGTGELFF.

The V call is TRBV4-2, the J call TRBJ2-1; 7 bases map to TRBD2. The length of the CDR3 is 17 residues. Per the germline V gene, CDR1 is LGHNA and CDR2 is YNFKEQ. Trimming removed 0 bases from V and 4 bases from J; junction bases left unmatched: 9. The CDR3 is CASSQDLIGTNYNEQFF. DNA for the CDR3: TGTGCCAGCAGCCAAGACCTTATCGGGACTAATTACAATGAGCAGTTCTTC.

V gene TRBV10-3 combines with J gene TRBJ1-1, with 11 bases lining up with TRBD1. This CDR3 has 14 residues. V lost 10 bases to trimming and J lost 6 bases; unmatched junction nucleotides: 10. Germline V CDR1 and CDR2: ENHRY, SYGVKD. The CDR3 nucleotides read TGTGCCACCACTAGGACAGGGGGCATGTCTGAAGCTTTCTTT. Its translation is CATTRTGGMSEAFF.

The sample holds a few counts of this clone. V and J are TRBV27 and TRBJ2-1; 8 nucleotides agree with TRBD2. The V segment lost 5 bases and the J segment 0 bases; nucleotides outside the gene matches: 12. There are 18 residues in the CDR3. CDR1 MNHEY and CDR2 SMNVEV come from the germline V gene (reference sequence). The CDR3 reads CASSPTTRLASSYNEQFF. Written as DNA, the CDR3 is TGTGCCAGCAGTCCCACGACCCGACTAGCGAGCTCCTACAATGAGCAGTTCTTC.

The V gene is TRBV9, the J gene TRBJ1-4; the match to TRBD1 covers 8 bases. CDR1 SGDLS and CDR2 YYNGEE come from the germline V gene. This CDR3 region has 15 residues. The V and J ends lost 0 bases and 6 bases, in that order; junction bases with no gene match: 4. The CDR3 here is CASSVAGQGDEKLFF. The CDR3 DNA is TGTGCCAGCAGCGTAGCCGGACAGGGTGATGAAAAACTGTTTTTT.

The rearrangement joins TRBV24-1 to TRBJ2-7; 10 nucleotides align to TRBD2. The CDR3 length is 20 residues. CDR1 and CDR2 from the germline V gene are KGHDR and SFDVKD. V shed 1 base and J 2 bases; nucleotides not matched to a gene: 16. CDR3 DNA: TGTGCCACCAGTGATTTTAGGCGGAGCGGGGGGGCGGGAGGTCCCTACGAGCAGTACGTC. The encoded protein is CATSDFRRSGGAGGPYEQYV.

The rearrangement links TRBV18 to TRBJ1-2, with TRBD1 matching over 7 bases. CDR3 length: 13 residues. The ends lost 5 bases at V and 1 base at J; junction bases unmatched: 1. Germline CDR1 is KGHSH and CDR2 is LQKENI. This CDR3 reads CASSGDSNYGYTF. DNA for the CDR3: TGTGCCAGCTCAGGGGACAGTAACTATGGCTACACCTTC. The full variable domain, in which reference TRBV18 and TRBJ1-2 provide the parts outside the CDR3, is NAGVMQNPRHLVRRRGQEARLRCSPMKGHSHVYWYRQLPEEGLKFMVYLQKENIIDESGMPKERFSAEFPKEGPSILRIQQVVRGDSAAYFCASSGDSNYGYTFGSGTRLTVV.

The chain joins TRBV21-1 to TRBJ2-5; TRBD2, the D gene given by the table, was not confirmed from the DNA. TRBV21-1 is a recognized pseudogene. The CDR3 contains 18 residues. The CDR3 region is CASSKGTSGVGLQETQYF. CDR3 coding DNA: TGTGCCAGCAGCAAAGGGACTAGCGGGGTTGGACTCCAAGAGACCCAGTACTTC.

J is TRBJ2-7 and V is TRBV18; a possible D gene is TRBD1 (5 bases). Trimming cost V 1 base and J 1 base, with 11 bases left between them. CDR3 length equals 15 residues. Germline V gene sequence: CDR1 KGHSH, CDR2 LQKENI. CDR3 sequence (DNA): TGTGCCAGCTCACCACAGGGCCAGGGTTCCTACGAGCAGTACTTC. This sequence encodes CASSPQGQGSYEQYF.

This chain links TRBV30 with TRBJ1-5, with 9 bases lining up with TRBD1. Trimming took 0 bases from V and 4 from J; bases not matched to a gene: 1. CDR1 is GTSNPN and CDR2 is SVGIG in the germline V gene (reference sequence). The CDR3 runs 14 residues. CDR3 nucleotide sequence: TGTGCCTGGAGTGTGGGACAGGGAAATCAGCCCCAGCATTTT. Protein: CAWSVGQGNQPQHF.

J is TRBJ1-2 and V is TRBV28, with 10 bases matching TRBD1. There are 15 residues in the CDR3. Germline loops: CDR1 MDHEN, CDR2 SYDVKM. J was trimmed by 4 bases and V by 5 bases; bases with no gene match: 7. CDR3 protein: CASSPPGQGPYGYTF. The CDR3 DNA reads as TGTGCCAGCAGTCCCCCGGGACAGGGGCCCTATGGCTACACCTTC.

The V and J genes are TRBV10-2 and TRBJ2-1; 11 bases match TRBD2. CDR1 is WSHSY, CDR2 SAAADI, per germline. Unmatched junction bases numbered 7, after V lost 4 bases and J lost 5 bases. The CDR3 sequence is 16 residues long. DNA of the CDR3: TGCGCCAGCAGTGTTTTGCTAGCGGGGGGCAACAATGAGCAGTTCTTC. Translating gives CASSVLLAGGNNEQFF.

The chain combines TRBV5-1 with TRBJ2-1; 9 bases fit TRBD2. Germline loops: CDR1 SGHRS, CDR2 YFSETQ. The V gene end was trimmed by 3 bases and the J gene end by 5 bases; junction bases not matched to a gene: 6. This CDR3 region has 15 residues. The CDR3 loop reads CASSSRTSANNEQFF. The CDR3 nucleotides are TGCGCCAGCAGCTCTCGGACTAGCGCGAACAATGAGCAGTTCTTC.

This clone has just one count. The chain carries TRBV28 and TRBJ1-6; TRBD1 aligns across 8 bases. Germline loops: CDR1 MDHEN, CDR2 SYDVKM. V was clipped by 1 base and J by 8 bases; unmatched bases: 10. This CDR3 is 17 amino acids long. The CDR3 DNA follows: TGTGCCAGCAGTTTATTAGCCTTGGACAGGGAGTATTCACCCCTCCACTTT. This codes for CASSLLALDREYSPLHF.

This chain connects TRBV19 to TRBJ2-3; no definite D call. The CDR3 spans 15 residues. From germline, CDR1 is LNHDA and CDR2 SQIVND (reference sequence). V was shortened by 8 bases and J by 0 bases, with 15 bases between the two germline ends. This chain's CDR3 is CASGHGALSTDTQYF. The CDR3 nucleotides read TGTGCCAGTGGCCATGGAGCCTTGAGCACAGATACGCAGTATTTT.

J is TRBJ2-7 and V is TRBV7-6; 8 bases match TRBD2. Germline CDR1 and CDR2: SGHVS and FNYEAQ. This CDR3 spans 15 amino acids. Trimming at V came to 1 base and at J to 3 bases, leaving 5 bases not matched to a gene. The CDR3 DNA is TGTGCCAGCAGCTTAGGTCCAGCGGGAGTCTACGAGCAGTACTTC. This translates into CASSLGPAGVYEQYF.

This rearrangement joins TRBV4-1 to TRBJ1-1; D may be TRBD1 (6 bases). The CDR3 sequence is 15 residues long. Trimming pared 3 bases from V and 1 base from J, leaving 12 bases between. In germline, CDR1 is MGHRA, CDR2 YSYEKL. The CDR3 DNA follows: TGCGCCAGCAGCCATTTAGGGGGACCGAACACTGAAGCTTTCTTT. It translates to CASSHLGGPNTEAFF.

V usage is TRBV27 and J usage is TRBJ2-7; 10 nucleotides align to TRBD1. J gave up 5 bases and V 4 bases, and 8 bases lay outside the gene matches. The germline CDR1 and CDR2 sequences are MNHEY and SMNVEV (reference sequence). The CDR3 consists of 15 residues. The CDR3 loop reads CASSSMGTGDHEQYF. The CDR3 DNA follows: TGTGCCAGCAGTTCCATGGGGACAGGGGACCACGAGCAGTACTTC.

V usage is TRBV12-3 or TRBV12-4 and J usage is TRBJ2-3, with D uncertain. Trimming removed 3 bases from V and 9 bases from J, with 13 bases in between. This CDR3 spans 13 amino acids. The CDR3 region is CASSFGVVGTQYF. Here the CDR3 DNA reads TGTGCCAGCAGTTTCGGTGTAGTGGGCACGCAGTATTTT.

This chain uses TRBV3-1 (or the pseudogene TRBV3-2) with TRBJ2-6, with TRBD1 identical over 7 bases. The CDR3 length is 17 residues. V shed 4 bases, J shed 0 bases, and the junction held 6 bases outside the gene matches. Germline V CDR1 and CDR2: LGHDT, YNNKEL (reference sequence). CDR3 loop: CASSPSTGRSGANVLTF. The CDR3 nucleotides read TGTGCCAGCAGCCCGTCGACAGGGCGCTCTGGGGCCAACGTCCTGACTTTC.